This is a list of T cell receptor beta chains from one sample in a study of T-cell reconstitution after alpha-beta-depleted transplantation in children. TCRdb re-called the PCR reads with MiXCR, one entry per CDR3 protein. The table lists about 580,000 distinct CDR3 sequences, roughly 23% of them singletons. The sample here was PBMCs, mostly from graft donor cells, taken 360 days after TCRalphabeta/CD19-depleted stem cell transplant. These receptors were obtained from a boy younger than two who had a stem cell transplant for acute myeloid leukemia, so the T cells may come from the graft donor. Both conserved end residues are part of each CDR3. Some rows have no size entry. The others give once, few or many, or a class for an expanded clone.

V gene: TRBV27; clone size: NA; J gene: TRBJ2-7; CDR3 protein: CASSSDREYPTYEQYF
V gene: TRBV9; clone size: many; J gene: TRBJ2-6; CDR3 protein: CASSVNRLSGANVLTF
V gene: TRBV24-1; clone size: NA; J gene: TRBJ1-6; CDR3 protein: CATSDFRVIDPLHF
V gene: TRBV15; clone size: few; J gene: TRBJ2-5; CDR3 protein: CATSRSGTPDGAQYF
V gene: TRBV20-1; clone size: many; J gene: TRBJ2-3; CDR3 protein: CSASGQATDTQYF
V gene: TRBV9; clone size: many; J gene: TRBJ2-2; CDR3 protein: CASSVGGGELFF
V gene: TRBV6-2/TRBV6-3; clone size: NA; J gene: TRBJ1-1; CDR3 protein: CASSYWGQGGLHTEAFF
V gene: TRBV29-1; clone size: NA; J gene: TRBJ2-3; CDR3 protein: CSVEAGRTDTQYF
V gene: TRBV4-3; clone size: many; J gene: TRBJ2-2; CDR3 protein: CASSQEDRANTGELFF
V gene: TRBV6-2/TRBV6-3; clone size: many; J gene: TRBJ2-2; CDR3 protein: CASSFSRTGELFF
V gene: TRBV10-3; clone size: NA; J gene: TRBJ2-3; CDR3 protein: CAISESRQADLGLSDTQYF
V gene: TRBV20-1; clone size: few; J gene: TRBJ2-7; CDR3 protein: CSAEAGGPYEQYF
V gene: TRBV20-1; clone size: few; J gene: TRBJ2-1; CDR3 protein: CSAASGGSNYNEQFF
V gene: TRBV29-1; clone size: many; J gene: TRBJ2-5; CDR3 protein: CSVGGLAGEETQYF
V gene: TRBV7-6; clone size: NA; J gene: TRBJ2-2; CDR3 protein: CASSLAVAGENTGELFF
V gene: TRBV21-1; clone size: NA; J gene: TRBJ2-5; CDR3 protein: CASNDSGRLETQYF
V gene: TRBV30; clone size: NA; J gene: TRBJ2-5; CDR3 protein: CAWSVKGGETQYF
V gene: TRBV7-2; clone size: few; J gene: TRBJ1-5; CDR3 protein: CASSLRDRDQPQHF
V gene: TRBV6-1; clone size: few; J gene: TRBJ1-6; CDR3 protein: CAARGRDGDNSPLHF
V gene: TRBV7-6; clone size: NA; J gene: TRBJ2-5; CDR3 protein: CASSLIASYQETQYF
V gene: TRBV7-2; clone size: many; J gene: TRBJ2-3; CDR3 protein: CASSLEAPSADTQYF
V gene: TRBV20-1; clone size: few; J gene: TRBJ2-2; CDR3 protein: CSARDIGATGELFF
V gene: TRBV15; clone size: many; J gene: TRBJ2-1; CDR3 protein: CATSSGGSSYNEQFF
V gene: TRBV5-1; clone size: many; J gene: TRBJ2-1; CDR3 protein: CASSGLLDSGGNEQFF
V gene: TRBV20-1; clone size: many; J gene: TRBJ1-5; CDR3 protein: CSEVHNQPQHF
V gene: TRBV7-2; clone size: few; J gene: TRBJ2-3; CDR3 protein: CASSSWTSGGLTDTQYF
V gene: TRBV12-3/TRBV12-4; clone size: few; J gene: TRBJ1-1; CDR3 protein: CASSLTGAATEAFF
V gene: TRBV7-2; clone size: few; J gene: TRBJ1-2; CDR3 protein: CASSLGSRDRNYGYTF
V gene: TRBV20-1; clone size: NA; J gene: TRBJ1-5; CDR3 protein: CSARTGGHNQPQHF
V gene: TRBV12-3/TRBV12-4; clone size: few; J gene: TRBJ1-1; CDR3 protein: CASSPQGHSNTEAFF
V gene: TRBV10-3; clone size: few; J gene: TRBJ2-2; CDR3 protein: CAISDPSSTGELFF
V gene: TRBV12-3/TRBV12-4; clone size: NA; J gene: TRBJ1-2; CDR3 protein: CASSLGSFGYTF
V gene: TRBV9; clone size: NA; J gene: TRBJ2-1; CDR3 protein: CASSAPGQGKNNEQFF
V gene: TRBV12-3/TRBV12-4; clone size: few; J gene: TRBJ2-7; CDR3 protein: CASSLGGRPEQYF
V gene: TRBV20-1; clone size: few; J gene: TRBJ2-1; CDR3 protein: CSARGSTSGGNEQFF
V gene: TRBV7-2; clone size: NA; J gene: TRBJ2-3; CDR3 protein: CASSLGGRTPSTDTQYF
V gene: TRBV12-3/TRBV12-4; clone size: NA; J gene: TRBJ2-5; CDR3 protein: CATRRAETQYF
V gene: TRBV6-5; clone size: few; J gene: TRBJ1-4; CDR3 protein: CASSSGEGTNEKLFF
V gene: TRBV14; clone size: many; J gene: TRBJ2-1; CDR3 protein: CASSQGFSYNEQFF
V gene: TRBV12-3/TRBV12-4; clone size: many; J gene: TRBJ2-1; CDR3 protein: CASSLVLGIGNEQFF